Listed below are T cell receptor beta chains from one sample, sequenced in a study of blood T cell repertoires in COVID-19. The data were produced by immunoSEQ multiplex PCR, yet TCRdb's version contains in-frame clones alone and is incomplete. The sample lists about 250,000 clones, just over 85% seen once, with 3% in the top ten. The sequenced material came from peripheral blood. The receptors here all came from a woman between 25 and 40 years old with active or convalescent COVID-19. CDR3s include the opening cysteine and the closing phenylalanine or tryptophan. D genes are given only for firm matches. Clone size is given for some rows only: seen once, a few or many times, or a class if the clone is expanded.

V gene	clone size	J gene	D gene	CDR3 protein	CDR3 DNA
TRBV19	-	TRBJ2-4	TRBD1	CASSIGTGVAKNIQYF	TGTGCCAGTAGTATAGGGACAGGGGTAGCCAAAAACATTCAGTACTTC
TRBV18	-	TRBJ2-4	-	CASSPSAGEQNIQYF	TGTGCCAGCTCGCCCAGCGCAGGGGAACAAAACATTCAGTACTTC
TRBV18	-	TRBJ1-4	-	CASTRQADEKLFF	TGTGCCAGCACCAGACAGGCAGATGAAAAACTGTTTTTT
TRBV7-9	-	TRBJ1-1	-	CASSLAGNTEAFF	TGTGCCAGCAGCTTGGCAGGGAACACTGAAGCTTTCTTT
TRBV7-2	-	TRBJ2-3	-	CASSLRGGGTDTQYF	TGTGCCAGCAGCTTGAGGGGGGGCGGCACAGATACGCAGTATTTT
TRBV19	-	TRBJ1-1	-	CASSIVGVMNAEAFF	TGTGCCAGTAGTATAGTGGGAGTTATGAATGCTGAAGCTTTCTTT
TRBV28	-	TRBJ1-6	-	CASRLPAVLASPLHF	TGTGCCAGCAGACTACCCGCGGTTCTAGCTTCACCCCTCCACTTT
TRBV14	-	TRBJ2-7	-	CASSPPPLMSSYEQYF	TGTGCCAGCAGCCCCCCCCCACTAATGAGCTCCTACGAGCAGTACTTC
TRBV28	-	TRBJ2-7	-	CASSRAGTASYEQYF	TGTGCCAGCAGTAGAGCCGGGACTGCCTCCTACGAGCAGTACTTC
TRBV2	-	TRBJ2-2	-	CASSEVVVGELFF	TGTGCCAGCAGTGAAGTGGTAGTCGGGGAGCTGTTTTTT
TRBV15	-	TRBJ2-5	-	CATSRDRGETQYF	TGTGCCACCAGCAGAGACAGAGGAGAGACCCAGTACTTC
TRBV10-1	-	TRBJ1-1	-	CASSESGRDTEAFF	TGCGCCAGCAGTGAGTCAGGGCGGGACACTGAAGCTTTCTTT
TRBV19	few	TRBJ1-3	-	CASRQSSGNTIYF	TGTGCCAGCAGACAGAGCTCTGGAAACACCATATATTTT
TRBV18	few	TRBJ1-2	TRBD1	CASSEGQGANYGYTF	TGTGCCAGCTCAGAGGGACAGGGAGCTAACTATGGCTACACCTTC
TRBV7-2	-	TRBJ2-1	-	CASSLGPAFAEEFF	TGTGCCAGCAGCTTAGGGCCCGCCTTTGCGGAGGAGTTCTTC
TRBV4-3	-	TRBJ2-7	TRBD2	CASSQDWAGGPYEQYF	TGCGCCAGCAGCCAAGATTGGGCGGGGGGTCCCTACGAGCAGTACTTC
TRBV5-1	-	TRBJ1-3	TRBD1	CASSLRQGGGNTIYF	TGCGCCAGCAGCTTGCGACAGGGAGGTGGAAACACCATATATTTT
TRBV30	-	TRBJ2-1	TRBD2	CAWSGGLIHEQFF	TGTGCCTGGAGCGGGGGGTTAATCCATGAGCAGTTCTTC
TRBV7-9	-	TRBJ2-1	TRBD2	CASSTSTSGLYNEQFF	TGTGCCAGCAGCACCTCAACTAGCGGGCTTTACAATGAGCAGTTCTTC
TRBV28	-	TRBJ1-6	TRBD1	CASRFVVRQGARSPLHF	TGTGCCAGCCGCTTTGTGGTTAGACAGGGGGCAAGATCACCCCTCCACTTT
TRBV28	-	TRBJ1-2	-	CASSSRGPGRYTF	TGTGCCAGCAGTTCCCGAGGGCCCGGACGCTACACCTTC
TRBV18	-	TRBJ1-2	TRBD1	CASSPRQDRVKGYTF	TGTGCCAGCTCACCGCGACAAGACAGGGTCAAAGGCTACACCTTC
TRBV10-1	-	TRBJ1-4	TRBD1	CASSAYVRDRNEKLFF	TGCGCCAGCAGCGCCTATGTCCGGGACAGAAATGAAAAACTGTTTTTT
TRBV6-6	-	TRBJ1-6	-	CASSRQASYSPLHF	TGTGCCAGCAGTAGACAGGCTTCTTACTCACCCCTCCACTTT
TRBV4-1	-	TRBJ2-5	-	CASSQDRSYQETQYF	TGCGCCAGCAGCCAAGATCGTTCGTATCAAGAGACCCAGTACTTC
TRBV7-9	-	TRBJ2-3	TRBD2	CASSLGQGSGTQYF	TGTGCCAGCAGCTTAGGTCAGGGTAGCGGGACGCAGTATTTT
TRBV2	once	TRBJ2-5	-	CASSVETTVSRLTQYF	TGTGCCAGCAGTGTGGAGACTACTGTTTCCCGGCTGACCCAGTACTTC
TRBV30	-	TRBJ2-1	TRBD2	CAWSRLAGVVEQFF	TGTGCCTGGAGTCGACTAGCGGGGGTAGTTGAGCAGTTCTTC
TRBV3-1/TRBV3-2	-	TRBJ1-1	-	CANITRLRTVNTEAFF	TGTGCCAACATAACAAGGCTACGGACAGTCAACACTGAAGCTTTCTTT
TRBV7-9	-	TRBJ1-2	TRBD1	CASSSGQLNRGYTF	TGTGCCAGCAGCTCGGGACAGCTAAACCGTGGCTACACCTTC
TRBV7-5	-	TRBJ1-5	-	CARSLGEPQHF	TGTGCCAGAAGCTTGGGCGAGCCCCAGCATTTT
TRBV9	-	TRBJ2-7	TRBD2	CASSVSAGGPAREQYF	TGTGCCAGCAGCGTCTCCGCGGGGGGTCCAGCTAGGGAGCAGTACTTC
TRBV7-6	-	TRBJ1-2	-	CASSFGTSGGDGYTF	TGTGCCAGCAGCTTCGGGACCTCCGGCGGGGATGGCTACACCTTC